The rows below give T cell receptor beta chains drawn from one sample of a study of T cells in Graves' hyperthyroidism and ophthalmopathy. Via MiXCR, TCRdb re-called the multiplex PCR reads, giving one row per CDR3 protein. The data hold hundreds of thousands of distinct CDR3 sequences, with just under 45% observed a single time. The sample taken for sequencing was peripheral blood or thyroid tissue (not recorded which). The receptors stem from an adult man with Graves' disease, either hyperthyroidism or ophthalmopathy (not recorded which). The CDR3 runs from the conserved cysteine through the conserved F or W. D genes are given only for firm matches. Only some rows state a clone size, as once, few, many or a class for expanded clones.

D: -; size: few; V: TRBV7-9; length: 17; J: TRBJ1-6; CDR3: CASSGSVSGSYNSPLHF; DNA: TGTGCCAGCAGCGGCAGTGTCTCAGGGTCCTATAATTCACCCCTCCACTTT
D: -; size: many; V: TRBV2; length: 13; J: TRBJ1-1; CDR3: CAVPQGLNTEAFF; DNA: TGTGCCGTACCACAGGGACTGAACACTGAAGCTTTCTTT
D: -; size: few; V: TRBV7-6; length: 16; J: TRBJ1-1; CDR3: CASSLDFSGPNTEAFF; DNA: TGTGCCAGCAGCTTAGACTTTTCGGGACCGAACACTGAAGCTTTCTTT
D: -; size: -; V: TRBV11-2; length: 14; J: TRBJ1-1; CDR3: CAVTGSHSNTEAFF; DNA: TGTGCCGTTACAGGGTCCCATTCGAACACTGAAGCTTTCTTT
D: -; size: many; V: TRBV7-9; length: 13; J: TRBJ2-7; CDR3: CASSLRRPYEQYF; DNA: TGTGCCAGCAGCTTGCGCAGGCCCTACGAGCAGTACTTC
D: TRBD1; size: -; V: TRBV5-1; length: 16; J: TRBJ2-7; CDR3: CASRYEPGQGVYEQYF; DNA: TGCGCCAGCAGGTACGAACCGGGACAGGGGGTGTACGAGCAGTACTTC
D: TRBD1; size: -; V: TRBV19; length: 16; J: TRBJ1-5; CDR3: CASSQGQGGKHQPQHF; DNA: TGTGCCAGTAGTCAGGGACAGGGGGGTAAGCATCAGCCCCAGCATTTT
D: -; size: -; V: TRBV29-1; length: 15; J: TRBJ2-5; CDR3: CSFSLGDGGQETQYF; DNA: TGCAGCTTCTCCCTTGGGGATGGCGGCCAAGAGACCCAGTACTTC
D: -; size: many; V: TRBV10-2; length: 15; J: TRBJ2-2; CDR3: CASSGRSANTGELFF; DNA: TGCGCCAGCAGCGGACGGAGCGCGAACACCGGGGAGCTGTTTTTT
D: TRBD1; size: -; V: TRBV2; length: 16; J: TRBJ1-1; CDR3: CASSLRDRAGITEAFF; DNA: TGTGCCAGCAGCCTTAGGGACAGGGCGGGTATCACTGAAGCTTTCTTT
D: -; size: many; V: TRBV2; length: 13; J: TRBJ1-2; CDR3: CASSEVPNYGYTF; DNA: TGTGCCAGCAGTGAAGTTCCTAACTATGGCTACACCTTC
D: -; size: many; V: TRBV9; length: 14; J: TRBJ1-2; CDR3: CASSVDLENYGYTF; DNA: TGTGCCAGCAGCGTAGATCTGGAAAACTATGGCTACACCTTC
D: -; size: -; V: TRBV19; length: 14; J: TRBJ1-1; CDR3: CASISHPGETEAFF; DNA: TGTGCCAGTATAAGTCATCCGGGGGAGACTGAAGCTTTCTTT
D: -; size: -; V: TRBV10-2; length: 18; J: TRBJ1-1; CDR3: CASSQDYPLLWGGTEAFF; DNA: TGCGCCAGCAGCCAAGACTACCCCCTCCTCTGGGGGGGCACTGAAGCTTTCTTT
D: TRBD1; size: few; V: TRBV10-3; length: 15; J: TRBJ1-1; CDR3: CAIRAAGTVNTEAFF; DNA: TGTGCCATCAGAGCGGCAGGGACAGTGAACACTGAAGCTTTCTTT
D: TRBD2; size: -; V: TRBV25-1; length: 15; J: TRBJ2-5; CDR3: CASSEGGGPQETQYF; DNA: TGTGCCAGCAGTGAAGGGGGAGGGCCGCAAGAGACCCAGTACTTC
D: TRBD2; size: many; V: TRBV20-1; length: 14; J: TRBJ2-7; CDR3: CSARDGRGSYEQYF; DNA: TGCAGTGCTAGAGATGGACGCGGGAGCTACGAGCAGTACTTC
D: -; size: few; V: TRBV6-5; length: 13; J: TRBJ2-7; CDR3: CASSYLTDYEQYF; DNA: TGTGCCAGCAGTTACTTGACAGACTACGAGCAGTACTTC
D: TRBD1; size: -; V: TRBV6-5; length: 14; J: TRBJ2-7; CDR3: CASSGWDRSYEQYF; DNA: TGTGCCAGCAGTGGTTGGGACAGGTCCTACGAGCAGTACTTC
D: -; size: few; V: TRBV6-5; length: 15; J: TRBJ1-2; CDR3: CASSEVPRANHGYTF; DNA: TGTGCCAGCAGCGAAGTCCCCAGGGCTAACCATGGCTACACCTTC
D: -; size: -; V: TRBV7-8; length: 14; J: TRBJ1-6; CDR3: CAWSWSSYNSPLHF; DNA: TGTGCCTGGAGTTGGAGCTCCTATAATTCACCCCTCCACTTT
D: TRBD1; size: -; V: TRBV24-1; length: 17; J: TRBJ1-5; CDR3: CATSPGQGGGPNQPQHF; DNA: TGTGCCACCAGTCCGGGACAGGGAGGGGGCCCCAATCAGCCCCAGCATTTT
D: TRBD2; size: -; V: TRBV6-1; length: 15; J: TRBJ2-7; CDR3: CASRPTSGGGYEQYF; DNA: TGTGCCAGCAGGCCTACTAGCGGGGGGGGTTACGAGCAGTACTTC
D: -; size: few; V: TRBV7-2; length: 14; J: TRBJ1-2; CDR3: CASSLGVVNYGYTF; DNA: TGTGCCAGCAGCTTGGGGGTGGTTAACTATGGCTACACCTTC
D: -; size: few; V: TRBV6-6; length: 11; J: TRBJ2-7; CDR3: CASSKMGEQYF; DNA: TGTGCCAGCAGCAAAATGGGGGAGCAGTACTTC
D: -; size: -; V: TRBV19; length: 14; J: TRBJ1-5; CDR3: CASSTEGRNQPQHF; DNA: TGTGCCAGTAGTACTGAGGGACGCAATCAGCCCCAGCATTTT
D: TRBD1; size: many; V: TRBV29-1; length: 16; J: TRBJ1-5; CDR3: CSVERDRVGSNQPQHF; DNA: TGCAGCGTTGAGAGGGACAGGGTGGGGAGCAATCAGCCCCAGCATTTT
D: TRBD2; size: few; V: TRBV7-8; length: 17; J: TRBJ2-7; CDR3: CASSLSFGAGHSYEQYF; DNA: TGTGCCAGCAGCTTGTCGTTTGGAGCGGGGCACTCCTACGAGCAGTACTTC
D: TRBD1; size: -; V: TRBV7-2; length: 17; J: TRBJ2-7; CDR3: CASSLIRTGTGVYEQYF; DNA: TGTGCCAGCAGCTTAATAAGAACCGGGACAGGCGTCTACGAGCAGTACTTC
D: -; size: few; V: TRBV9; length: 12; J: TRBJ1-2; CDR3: CASSAWMDGYTF; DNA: TGTGCCAGCAGCGCCTGGATGGATGGCTACACCTTC
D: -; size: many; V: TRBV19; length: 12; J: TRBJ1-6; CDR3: CASSIEASPLHF; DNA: TGTGCCAGTAGTATAGAGGCTTCACCCCTCCACTTT
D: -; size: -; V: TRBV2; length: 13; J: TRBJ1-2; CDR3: CASSAAGGSGYTF; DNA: TGTGCCAGCAGTGCGGCGGGGGGTAGTGGCTACACCTTC
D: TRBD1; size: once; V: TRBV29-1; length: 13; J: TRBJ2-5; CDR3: CSVRDRGRETQYF; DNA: TGCAGCGTTAGGGACAGGGGGCGGGAGACCCAGTACTTC
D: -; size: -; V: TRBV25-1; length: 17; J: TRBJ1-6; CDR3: CASSEYNTGLVRSPLHF; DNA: TGTGCCAGCAGTGAATATAATACAGGGCTTGTTCGTTCACCCCTCCACTTT
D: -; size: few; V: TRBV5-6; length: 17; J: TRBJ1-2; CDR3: CASSAPSAWGRDYGYTF; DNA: TGTGCCAGCAGCGCGCCCAGTGCATGGGGACGAGACTATGGCTACACCTTC
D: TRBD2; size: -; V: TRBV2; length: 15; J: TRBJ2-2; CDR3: CASSVTSGSSYELFF; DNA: TGTGCCAGCAGTGTGACTAGCGGGTCCTCCTACGAGCTGTTTTTT
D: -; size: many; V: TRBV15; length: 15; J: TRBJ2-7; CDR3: CATSLGQGMSYEQYF; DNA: TGTGCCACCAGCTTGGGGCAGGGGATGTCCTACGAGCAGTACTTC
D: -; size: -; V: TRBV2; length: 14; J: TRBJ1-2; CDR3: CATESGIGRYGYTF; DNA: TGTGCTACCGAATCAGGGATAGGCCGCTATGGCTACACCTTC
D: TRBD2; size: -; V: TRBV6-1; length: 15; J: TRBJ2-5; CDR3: CASIGTSWGQETQYF; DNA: TGTGCCAGCATAGGGACTAGCTGGGGCCAAGAGACCCAGTACTTC
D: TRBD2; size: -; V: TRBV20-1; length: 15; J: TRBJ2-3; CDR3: CSARDASGNADTQYF; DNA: TGCAGTGCGAGAGATGCTAGCGGGAACGCAGATACGCAGTATTTT
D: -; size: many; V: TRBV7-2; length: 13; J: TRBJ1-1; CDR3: CASRRAGLTEAFF; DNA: TGTGCCAGCAGAAGGGCAGGACTCACTGAAGCTTTCTTT
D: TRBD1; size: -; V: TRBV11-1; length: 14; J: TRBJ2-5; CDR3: CASKKGQGAETQYF; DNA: TGTGCCAGTAAAAAGGGGCAGGGGGCAGAGACCCAGTACTTC
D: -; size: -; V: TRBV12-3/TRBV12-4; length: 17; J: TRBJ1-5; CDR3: CASSNQGTLHSNQPQHF; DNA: TGTGCCAGCAGCAATCAAGGGACATTACATAGCAATCAGCCCCAGCATTTT
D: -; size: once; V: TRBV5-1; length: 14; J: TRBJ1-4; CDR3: CASSPRTTNEKLFF; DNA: TGCGCCAGCAGCCCCCGAACAACTAATGAAAAACTGTTTTTT
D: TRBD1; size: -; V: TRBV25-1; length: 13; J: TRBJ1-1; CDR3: CASMTGMNTEAFF; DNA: TGTGCCAGCATGACAGGGATGAACACTGAAGCTTTCTTT
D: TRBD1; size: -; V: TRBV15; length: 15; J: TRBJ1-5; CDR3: CATSSSTGVNQPQHF; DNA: TGTGCCACCAGCAGTTCGACAGGGGTTAATCAGCCCCAGCATTTT